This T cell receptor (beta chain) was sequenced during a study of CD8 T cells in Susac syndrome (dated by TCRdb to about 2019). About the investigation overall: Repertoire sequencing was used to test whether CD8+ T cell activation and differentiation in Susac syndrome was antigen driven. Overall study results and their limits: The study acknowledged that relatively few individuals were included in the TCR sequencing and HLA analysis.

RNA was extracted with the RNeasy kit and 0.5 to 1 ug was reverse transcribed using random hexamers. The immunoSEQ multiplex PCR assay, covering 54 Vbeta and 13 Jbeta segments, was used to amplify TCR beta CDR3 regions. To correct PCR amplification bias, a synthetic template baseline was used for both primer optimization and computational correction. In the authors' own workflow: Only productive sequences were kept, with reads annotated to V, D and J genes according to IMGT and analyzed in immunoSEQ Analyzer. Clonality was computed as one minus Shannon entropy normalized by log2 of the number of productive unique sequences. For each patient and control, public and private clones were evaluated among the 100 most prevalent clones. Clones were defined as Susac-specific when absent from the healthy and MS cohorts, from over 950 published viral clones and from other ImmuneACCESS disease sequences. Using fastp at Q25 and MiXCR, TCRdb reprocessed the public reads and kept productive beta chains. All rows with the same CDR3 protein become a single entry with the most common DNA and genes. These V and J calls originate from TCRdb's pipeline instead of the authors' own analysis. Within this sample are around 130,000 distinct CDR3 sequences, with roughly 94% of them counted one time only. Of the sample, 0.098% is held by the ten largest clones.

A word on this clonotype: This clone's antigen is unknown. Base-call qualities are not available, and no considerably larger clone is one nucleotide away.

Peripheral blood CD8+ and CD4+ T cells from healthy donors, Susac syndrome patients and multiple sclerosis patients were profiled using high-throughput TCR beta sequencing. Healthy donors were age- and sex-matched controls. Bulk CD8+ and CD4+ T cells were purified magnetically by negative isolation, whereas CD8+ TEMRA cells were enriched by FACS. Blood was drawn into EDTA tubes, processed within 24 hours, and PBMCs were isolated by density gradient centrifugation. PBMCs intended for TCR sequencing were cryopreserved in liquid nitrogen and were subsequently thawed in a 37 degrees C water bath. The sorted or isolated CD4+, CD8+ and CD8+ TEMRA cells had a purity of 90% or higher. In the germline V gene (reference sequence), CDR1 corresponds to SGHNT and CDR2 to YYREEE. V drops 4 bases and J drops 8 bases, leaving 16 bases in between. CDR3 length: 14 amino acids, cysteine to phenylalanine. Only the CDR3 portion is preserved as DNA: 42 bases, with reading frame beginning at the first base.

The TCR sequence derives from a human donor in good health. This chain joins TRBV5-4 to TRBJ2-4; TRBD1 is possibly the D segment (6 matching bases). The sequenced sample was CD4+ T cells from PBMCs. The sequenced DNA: TGTGCCAGCAGCGGGGGCAGTGGACGGGACATTCAGTACTTC. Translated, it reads CASSGGSGRDIQYF.